The sequence of this TCR beta chain was determined in a study of cytomegalovirus exposure and HLA in healthy donors. This clone was seen a single time. The study ran its PCR with 60 Vbeta and 13 Jbeta primers. Using immunoSEQ multiplex PCR, the repertoire was profiled, and TCRdb retains in-frame clones only, with some absent. The repertoire holds 140,000 to 150,000 clones, with roughly three fifths as singletons. The sequencing sample was made of PBMCs. The sequence derives from a male donor in good health and CMV-seronegative.

CDR3 DNA: TGCGCCAGCAGTGATGAGTACAATCAGCCCCAGCATTTT. Protein product: CASSDEYNQPQHF. The chain uses TRBV10-2 and TRBJ1-5; unclear D gene. This CDR3 has 13 residues. Germline-derived CDR1 and CDR2 are WSHSY and SAAADI. The ends were cut back, 3 bases at V and 3 bases at J, with 6 bases in the middle.